This entry describes one T cell receptor beta chain. The antigen is unknown. This sample was included in a study of blood T cells in healthy people across ages. It was with a sample-barcoded 5' primer and a J-beta primer mix that a second PCR of about 7 to 12 cycles was run. Sequencing of every sample gave 3 million or more CDR3-containing paired-end reads. From the 5' RACE reads, TCRdb called clonotypes with MiXCR, one entry per CDR3 protein. Here the sample spans 1.5 million to 2 million distinct CDR3 sequences, less than 50% being singletons. The people who gave samples were healthy Caucasians from Russia, aged about 6 to 100. General study findings and limits: Higher diversity and more naive CD4+ cells were features of long-lived donors, compared to aged donors. Diversity estimates from one million T cells were considered underestimates.

Germline loops: CDR1 MGHRA, CDR2 YSYEKL. The V and J ends lost 3 bases and 5 bases, in that order; junction bases with no gene match: 16. This CDR3 comprises 17 residues. The gene calls are TRBV4-1 and TRBJ2-7; TRBD1 agrees at 7 bases. The sample consisted of blood. The TCR comes from a woman aged 40 to 50 in good health. Here the CDR3 reads CASSHLPGTEIPDEQYF. CDR3 nucleotide sequence: TGCGCCAGCAGCCACCTACCCGGGACAGAAATTCCCGACGAGCAGTACTTC.